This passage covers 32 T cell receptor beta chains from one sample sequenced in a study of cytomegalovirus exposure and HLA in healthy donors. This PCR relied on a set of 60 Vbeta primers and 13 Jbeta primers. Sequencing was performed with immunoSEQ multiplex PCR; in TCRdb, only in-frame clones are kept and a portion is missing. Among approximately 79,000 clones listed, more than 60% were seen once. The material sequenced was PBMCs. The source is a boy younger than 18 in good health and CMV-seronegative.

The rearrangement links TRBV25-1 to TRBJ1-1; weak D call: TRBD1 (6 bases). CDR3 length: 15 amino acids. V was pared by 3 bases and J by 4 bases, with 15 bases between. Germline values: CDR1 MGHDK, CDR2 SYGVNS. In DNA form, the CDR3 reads TGTGCCAGCAGTGACCTGGGGAGAGGGGGCACTGAAGCTTTCTTT. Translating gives CASSDLGRGGTEAFF.

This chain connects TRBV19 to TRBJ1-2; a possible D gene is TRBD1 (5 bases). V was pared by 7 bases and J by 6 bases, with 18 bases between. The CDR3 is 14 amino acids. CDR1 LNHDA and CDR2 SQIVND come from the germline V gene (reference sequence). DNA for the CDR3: TGTGCCAGTACCCCGCGGGGGAGGGGAAATGGCTACACCTTC. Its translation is CASTPRGRGNGYTF.

The CDR3 is CASSPLRLNLAEETQYF. The CDR3 DNA sequence: TGCGCCAGCAGCCCCCTGAGGCTTAATCTAGCAGAAGAGACCCAGTACTTC. V and J are TRBV4-1 and TRBJ2-5; perhaps TRBD2 as D (5 bases). Germline CDR1 and CDR2: MGHRA and YSYEKL. V was cut by 4 bases and J by 3 bases, with 21 bases left in between. The length of the CDR3 is 17 residues.

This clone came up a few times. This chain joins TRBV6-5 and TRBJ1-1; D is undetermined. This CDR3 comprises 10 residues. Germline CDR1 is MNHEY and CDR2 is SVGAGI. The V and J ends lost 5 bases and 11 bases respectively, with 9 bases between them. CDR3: CASSEKEAFF. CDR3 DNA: TGTGCCAGCAGTGAAAAAGAGGCTTTCTTT.

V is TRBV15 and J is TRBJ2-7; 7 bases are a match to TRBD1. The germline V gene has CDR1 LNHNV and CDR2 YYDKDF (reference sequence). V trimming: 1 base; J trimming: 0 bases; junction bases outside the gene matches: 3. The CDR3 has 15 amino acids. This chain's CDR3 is CATSRAKGASYEQYF. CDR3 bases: TGTGCCACCAGCAGAGCCAAGGGGGCCTCCTACGAGCAGTACTTC.

CDR3 DNA: TGCGCCAGCAGCCTGGGCCCCCGGACAGGGGGCAATTCACCCCTCCACTTT. It codes for CASSLGPRTGGNSPLHF. The chain links TRBV5-1 to TRBJ1-6, with 11 bases aligning to TRBD1. J lost 7 bases, V lost 4 bases, and 10 bases had no gene match. The CDR3 loop spans 17 amino acids. Per the germline V gene, CDR1 is SGHRS and CDR2 is YFSETQ.

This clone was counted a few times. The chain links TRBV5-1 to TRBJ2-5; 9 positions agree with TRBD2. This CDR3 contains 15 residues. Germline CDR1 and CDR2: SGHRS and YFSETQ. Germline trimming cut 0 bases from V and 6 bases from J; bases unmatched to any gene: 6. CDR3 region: CASSLEASGEQTQYF. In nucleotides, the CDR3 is TGCGCCAGCAGCTTGGAGGCTAGCGGGGAGCAGACCCAGTACTTC.

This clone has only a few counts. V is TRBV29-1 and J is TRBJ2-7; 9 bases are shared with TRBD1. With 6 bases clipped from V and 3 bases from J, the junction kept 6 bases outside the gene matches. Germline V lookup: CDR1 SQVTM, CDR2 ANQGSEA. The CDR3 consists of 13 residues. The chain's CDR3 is CSVPGTGIYEQYF. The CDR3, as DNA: TGCAGCGTCCCCGGGACAGGGATCTACGAGCAGTACTTC.

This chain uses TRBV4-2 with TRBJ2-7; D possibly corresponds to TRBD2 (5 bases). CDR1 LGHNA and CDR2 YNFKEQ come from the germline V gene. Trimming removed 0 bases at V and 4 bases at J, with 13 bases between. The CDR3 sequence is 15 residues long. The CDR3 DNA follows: TGTGCCAGCAGCCAAGATCAGGAGAGGGCTTACGAGCAGTACTTC. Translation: CASSQDQERAYEQYF.

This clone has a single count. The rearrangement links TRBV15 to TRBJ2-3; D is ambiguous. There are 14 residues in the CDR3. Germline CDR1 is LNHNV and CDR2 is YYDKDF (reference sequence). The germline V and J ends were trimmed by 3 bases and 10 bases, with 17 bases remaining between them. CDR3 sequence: CATSRSPTSSAQYF. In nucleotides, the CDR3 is TGTGCCACCAGCAGGTCACCGACCTCCAGCGCGCAGTATTTT.

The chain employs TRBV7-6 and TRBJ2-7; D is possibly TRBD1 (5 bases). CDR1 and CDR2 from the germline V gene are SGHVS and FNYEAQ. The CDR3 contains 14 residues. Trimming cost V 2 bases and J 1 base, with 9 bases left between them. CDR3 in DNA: TGTGCCAGCAGCTTAAAGGGGCAGTCCTACGAGCAGTACTTC. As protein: CASSLKGQSYEQYF.

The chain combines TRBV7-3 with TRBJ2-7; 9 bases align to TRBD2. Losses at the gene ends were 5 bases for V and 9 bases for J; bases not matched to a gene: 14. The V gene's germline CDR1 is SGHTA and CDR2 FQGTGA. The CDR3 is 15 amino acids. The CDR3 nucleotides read TGTGCCAGCAGCCTTATAGCGGGAGACCCCGCCGTGCAGTACTTC. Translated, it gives CASSLIAGDPAVQYF. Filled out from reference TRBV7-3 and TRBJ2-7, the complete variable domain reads GAGVSQTPSNKVTEKGKYVELRCDPISGHTALYWYRQSLGQGPEFLIYFQGTGAADDSGLPNDRFFAVRPEGSVSTLKIQRTERGDSAVYLCASSLIAGDPAVQYFGPGTRLTVT.

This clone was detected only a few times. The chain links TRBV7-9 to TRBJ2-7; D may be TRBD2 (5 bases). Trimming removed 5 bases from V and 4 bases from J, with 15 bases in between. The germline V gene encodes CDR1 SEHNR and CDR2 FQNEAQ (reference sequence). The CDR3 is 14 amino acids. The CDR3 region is CASSHSPPGYEQYF. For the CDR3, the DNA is TGTGCCAGCAGCCACAGCCCACCGGGGTACGAGCAGTACTTC. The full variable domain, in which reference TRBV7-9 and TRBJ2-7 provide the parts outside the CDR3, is DTGVSQNPRHKITKRGQNVTFRCDPISEHNRLYWYRQTLGQGPEFLTYFQNEAQLEKSRLLSDRFSAERPKGSFSTLEIQRTEQGDSAMYLCASSHSPPGYEQYFGPGTRLTVT.

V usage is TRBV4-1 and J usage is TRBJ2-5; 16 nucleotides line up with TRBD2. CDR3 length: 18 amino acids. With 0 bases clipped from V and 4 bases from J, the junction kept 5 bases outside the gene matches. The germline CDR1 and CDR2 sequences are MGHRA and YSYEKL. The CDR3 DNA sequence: TGCGCCAGCAGCCAAGACCCGGGACTAGCGGGAGGGCGAGAGACCCAGTACTTC. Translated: CASSQDPGLAGGRETQYF.

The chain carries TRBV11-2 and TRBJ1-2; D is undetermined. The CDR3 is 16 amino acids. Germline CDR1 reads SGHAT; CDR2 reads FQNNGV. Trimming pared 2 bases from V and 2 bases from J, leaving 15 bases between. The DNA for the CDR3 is TGTGCCAGCAGCTTATTATCGGGAAATTTGAACTATGGCTACACCTTC. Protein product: CASSLLSGNLNYGYTF.

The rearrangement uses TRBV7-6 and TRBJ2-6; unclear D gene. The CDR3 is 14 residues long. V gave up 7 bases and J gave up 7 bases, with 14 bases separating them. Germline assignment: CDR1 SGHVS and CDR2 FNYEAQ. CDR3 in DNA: TGTGCCAGCAACACTATCTCGGGTGCCAACGTCCTGACTTTC. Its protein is CASNTISGANVLTF.

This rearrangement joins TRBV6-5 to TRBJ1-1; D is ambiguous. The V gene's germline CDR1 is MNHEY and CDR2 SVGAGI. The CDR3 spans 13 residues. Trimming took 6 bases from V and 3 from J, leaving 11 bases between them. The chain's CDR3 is CASRETLYTEAFF. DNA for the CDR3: TGTGCCAGCAGAGAGACACTGTACACTGAAGCTTTCTTT.

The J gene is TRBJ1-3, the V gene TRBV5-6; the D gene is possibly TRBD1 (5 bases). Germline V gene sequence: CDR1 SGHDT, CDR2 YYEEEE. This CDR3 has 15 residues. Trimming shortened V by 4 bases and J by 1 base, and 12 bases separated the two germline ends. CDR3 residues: CASSRYQGSGNTIYF. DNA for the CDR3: TGTGCCAGCAGCCGCTATCAGGGATCTGGAAACACCATATATTTT. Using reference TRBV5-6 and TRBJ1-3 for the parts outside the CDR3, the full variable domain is DAGVTQSPTHLIKTRGQQVTLRCSPKSGHDTVSWYQQALGQGPQFIFQYYEEEERQRGNFPDRFSGHQFPNYSSELNVNALLLGDSALYLCASSRYQGSGNTIYFGEGSWLTVV.

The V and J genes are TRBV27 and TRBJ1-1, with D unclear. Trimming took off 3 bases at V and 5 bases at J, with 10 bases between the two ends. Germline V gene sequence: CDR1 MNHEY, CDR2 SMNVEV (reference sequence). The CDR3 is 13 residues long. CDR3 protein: CASSFSLRTEAFF. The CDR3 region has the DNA TGTGCCAGCAGTTTCTCCCTGAGGACTGAAGCTTTCTTT.

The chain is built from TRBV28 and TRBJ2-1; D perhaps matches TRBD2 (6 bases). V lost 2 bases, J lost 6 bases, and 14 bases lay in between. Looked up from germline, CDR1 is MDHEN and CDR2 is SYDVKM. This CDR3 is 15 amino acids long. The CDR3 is CASSLTGGPVNEQFF. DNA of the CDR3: TGTGCCAGCAGTTTAACAGGAGGGCCCGTCAATGAGCAGTTCTTC.

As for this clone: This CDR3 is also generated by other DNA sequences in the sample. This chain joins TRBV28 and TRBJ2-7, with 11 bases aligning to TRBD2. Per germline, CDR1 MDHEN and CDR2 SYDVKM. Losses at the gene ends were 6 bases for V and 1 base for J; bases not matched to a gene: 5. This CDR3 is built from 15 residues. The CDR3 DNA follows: TGTGCCAGCAGCCAGGGGACTAGCGGATCCTACGAGCAGTACTTC. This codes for CASSQGTSGSYEQYF.

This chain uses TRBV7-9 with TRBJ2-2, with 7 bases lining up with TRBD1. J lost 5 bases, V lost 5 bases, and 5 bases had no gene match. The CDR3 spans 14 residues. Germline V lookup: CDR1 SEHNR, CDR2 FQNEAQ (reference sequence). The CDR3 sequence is CASSPTGRTGELFF. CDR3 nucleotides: TGTGCCAGCAGCCCGACAGGGCGAACCGGGGAGCTGTTTTTT.

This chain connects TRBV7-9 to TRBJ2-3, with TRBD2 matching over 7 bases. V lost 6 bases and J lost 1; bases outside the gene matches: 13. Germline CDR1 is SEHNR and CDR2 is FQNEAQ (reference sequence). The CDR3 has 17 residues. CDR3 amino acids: CASRSTGEGRRTDTQYF. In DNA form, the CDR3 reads TGTGCCAGCAGAAGTACCGGGGAGGGCAGACGCACAGATACGCAGTATTTT.

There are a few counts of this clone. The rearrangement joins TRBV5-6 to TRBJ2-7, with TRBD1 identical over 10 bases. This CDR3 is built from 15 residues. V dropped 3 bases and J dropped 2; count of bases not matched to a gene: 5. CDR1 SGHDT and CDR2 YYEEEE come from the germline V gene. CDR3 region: CASSSSGTGAYEQYF. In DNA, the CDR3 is TGTGCCAGCAGCTCATCCGGGACAGGGGCCTACGAGCAGTACTTC.

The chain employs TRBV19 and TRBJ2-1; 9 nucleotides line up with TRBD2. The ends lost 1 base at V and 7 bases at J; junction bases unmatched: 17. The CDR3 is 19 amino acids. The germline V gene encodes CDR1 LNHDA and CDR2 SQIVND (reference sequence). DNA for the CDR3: TGTGCCAGTAGTATAGTGCCCTCGTCTATAGCGGGAGTAGTAAATGAGCAGTTCTTC. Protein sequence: CASSIVPSSIAGVVNEQFF.

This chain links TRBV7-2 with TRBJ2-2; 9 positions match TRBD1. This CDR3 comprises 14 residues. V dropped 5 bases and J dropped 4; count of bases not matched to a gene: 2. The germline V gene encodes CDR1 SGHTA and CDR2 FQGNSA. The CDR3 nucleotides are TGTGCCAGCAGCCGACAGGGGGGCACCGGGGAGCTGTTTTTT. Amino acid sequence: CASSRQGGTGELFF. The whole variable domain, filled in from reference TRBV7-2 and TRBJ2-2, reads GAGVSQSPSNKVTEKGKDVELRCDPISGHTALYWYRQSLGQGLEFLIYFQGNSAPDKSGLPSDRFSAERTGGSVSTLTIQRTQQEDSAVYLCASSRQGGTGELFFGEGSRLTVL.

In DNA form, the CDR3 reads TGTGCCAGCAGTGAACCGGGATTTGACTATAATTCACCCCTCCACTTT. Its protein product is CASSEPGFDYNSPLHF. V usage is TRBV7-9 and J usage is TRBJ1-6; D not certain. The CDR3 length is 16 residues. V shed 6 bases and J shed 3 bases, with 15 bases lying between them. The germline V gene encodes CDR1 SEHNR and CDR2 FQNEAQ (reference sequence).

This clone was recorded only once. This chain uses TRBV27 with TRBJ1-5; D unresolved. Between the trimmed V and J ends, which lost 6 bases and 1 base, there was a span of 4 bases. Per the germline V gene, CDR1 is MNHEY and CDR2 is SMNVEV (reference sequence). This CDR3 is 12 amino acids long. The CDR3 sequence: CASRQSNQPQHF. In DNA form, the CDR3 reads TGTGCCAGCAGACAGAGCAATCAGCCCCAGCATTTT.

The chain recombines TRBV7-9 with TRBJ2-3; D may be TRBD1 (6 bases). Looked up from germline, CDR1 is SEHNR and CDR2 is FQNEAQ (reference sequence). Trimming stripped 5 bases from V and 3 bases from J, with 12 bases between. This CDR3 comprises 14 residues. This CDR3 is CASSTPRGTDTQYF. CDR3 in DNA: TGTGCCAGCAGCACGCCCAGGGGAACAGATACGCAGTATTTT.

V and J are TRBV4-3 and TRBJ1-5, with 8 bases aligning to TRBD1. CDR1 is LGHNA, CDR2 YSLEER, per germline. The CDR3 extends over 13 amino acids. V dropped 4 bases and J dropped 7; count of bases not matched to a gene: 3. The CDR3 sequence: CASSPGQGQPQHF. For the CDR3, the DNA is TGCGCCAGCAGCCCAGGACAGGGCCAGCCCCAGCATTTT.

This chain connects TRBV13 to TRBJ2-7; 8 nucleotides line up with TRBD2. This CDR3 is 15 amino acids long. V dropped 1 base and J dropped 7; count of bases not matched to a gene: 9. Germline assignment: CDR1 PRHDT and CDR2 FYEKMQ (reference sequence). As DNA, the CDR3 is TGTGCCAGCAGCTTAGCTAGCGGGTTGTCTGGTGAGCAGTACTTC. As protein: CASSLASGLSGEQYF.

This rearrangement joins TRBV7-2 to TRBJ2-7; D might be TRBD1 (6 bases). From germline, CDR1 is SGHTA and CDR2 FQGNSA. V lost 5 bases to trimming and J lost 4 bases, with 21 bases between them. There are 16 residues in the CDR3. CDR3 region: CASSPWTDSSGYEQYF. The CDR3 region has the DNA TGTGCCAGCAGCCCTTGGACAGACTCATCGGGGTACGAGCAGTACTTC.